This passage covers 10 T cell receptor beta chains from one sample sequenced in a study of blood T cell repertoires in COVID-19. Some clones are missing from TCRdb's copy, which holds only in-frame ones; the method was immunoSEQ multiplex PCR. This table has around 70,000 clones, around 86% appearing once. Source material: peripheral blood. The receptors were gathered from a woman of 80 years or more with active or convalescent COVID-19.

This chain connects TRBV5-6 to TRBJ1-2, with a possible D match to TRBD1 (5 bases). From germline, CDR1 is SGHDT and CDR2 YYEEEE. The CDR3 consists of 15 residues. V shed 0 bases and J shed 4 bases, with 13 bases lying between them. Here the CDR3 DNA reads TGTGCCAGCAGCTTGGGGGAACTCAGGGCCTATGGCTACACCTTC. Amino acids: CASSLGELRAYGYTF.

The V call is TRBV3-1 (or the pseudogene TRBV3-2), the J call TRBJ1-6; tentatively, D is TRBD1 (5 bases). Germline V gives CDR1 LGHDT, CDR2 YNNKEL (reference sequence). This CDR3 has 16 amino acids. Trimming stripped 1 base from V and 3 bases from J, with 10 bases between. CDR3 nucleotide sequence: TGTGCCAGCAGCCAAGTACCAGACAGCTATAATTCACCCCTCCACTTT. This codes for CASSQVPDSYNSPLHF.

The chain joins TRBV28 to TRBJ1-2; tentative D call: TRBD1 (5 bases). Germline values: CDR1 MDHEN, CDR2 SYDVKM. The CDR3 spans 17 residues. Trimming took off 1 base at V and 4 bases at J, with 19 bases between the two ends. CDR3 sequence: CASSLFGSVGGVYGYTF. The CDR3 DNA follows: TGTGCCAGCAGTTTATTCGGGTCTGTTGGGGGGGTCTATGGCTACACCTTC.

This clone was counted a single time. This chain links TRBV9 with TRBJ1-1; D gene unclear. In germline, CDR1 is SGDLS, CDR2 YYNGEE. V shed 2 bases and J shed 9 bases, with 14 bases lying between them. The CDR3 covers 13 residues. CDR3 protein: CASSVGDGIKAFF. CDR3 in DNA: TGTGCCAGCAGCGTGGGCGACGGGATAAAAGCTTTCTTT.

The chain recombines TRBV7-2 with TRBJ2-5, with 10 bases lining up with TRBD1. Germline V CDR1 and CDR2: SGHTA, FQGNSA. V was pared by 5 bases and J by 5 bases, with 8 bases of the junction left unmatched. The CDR3 runs 15 residues. The CDR3 DNA reads TGTGCCAGCAGCCTAGACAGGGGGCTGTCGGAGACCCAGTACTTC. It yields the protein CASSLDRGLSETQYF.

This chain joins TRBV4-3 and TRBJ1-6; D gene ambiguous. The CDR3 loop spans 14 amino acids. The V end was cut by 4 bases, the J end by 7 bases, with 11 bases between. CDR1 and CDR2 (germline): LGHNA, YSLEER. CDR3 residues: CASSPGLLNSPLHF. For the CDR3, the DNA is TGCGCCAGCAGCCCCGGACTGTTGAATTCACCCCTCCACTTT.

The rearrangement joins TRBV10-3 to TRBJ1-5; D perhaps matches TRBD1 (5 bases). CDR1 and CDR2 (germline): ENHRY, SYGVKD. The CDR3 spans 15 residues. Deletions cut 4 bases from V and 6 bases from J, with 16 bases between. This CDR3 is CAISGGGGEGQPQHF. In DNA form, the CDR3 reads TGTGCCATCAGTGGGGGCGGGGGTGAGGGTCAGCCCCAGCATTTT.

The genes are TRBV30 and TRBJ1-1; D uncertain. CDR1 is GTSNPN and CDR2 is SVGIG in the germline V gene (reference sequence). Trimming stripped 3 bases from V and 0 bases from J, with 8 bases between. The CDR3 extends over 13 amino acids. The CDR3: CAWSGVVNTEAFF. CDR3 bases: TGTGCCTGGAGCGGTGTCGTGAACACTGAAGCTTTCTTT.

The chain uses TRBV7-2 and TRBJ1-5; 9 bases agree with TRBD1. Germline V gene sequence: CDR1 SGHTA, CDR2 FQGNSA. The CDR3 covers 15 residues. V was clipped by 0 bases and J by 7 bases; unmatched bases: 4. CDR3 protein: CASSLAGTGLQPQHF. CDR3 sequence (DNA): TGTGCCAGCAGCTTAGCTGGGACAGGGTTACAGCCCCAGCATTTT.

This clone was picked up a small number of times. This chain links TRBV7-3 with TRBJ2-5; D is perhaps TRBD1 (6 bases). CDR3 length equals 13 residues. From germline, CDR1 is SGHTA and CDR2 FQGTGA. The ends were cut back, 3 bases at V and 3 bases at J, with 8 bases in the middle. The CDR3 DNA is TGTGCCAGCAGCTTCCGGACAGAAGAGACCCAGTACTTC. The encoded protein is CASSFRTEETQYF.